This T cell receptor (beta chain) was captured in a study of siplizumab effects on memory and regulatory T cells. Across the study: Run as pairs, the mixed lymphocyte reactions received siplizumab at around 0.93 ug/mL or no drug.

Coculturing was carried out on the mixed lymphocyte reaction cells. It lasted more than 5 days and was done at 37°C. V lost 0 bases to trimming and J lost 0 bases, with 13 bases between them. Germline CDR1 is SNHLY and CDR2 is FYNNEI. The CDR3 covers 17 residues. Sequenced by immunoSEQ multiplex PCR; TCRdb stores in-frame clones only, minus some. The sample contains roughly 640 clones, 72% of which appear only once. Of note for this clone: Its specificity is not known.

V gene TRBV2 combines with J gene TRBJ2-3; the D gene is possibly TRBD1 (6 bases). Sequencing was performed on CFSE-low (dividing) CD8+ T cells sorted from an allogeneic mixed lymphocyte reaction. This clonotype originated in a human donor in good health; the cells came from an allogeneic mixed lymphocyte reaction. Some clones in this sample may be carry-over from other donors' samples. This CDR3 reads CASSEALDRPSTDTQYF. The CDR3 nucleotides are TGTGCCAGCAGTGAAGCGCTTGACAGGCCTAGCACAGATACGCAGTATTTT.